This T cell receptor (beta chain) originates from a study of T-cell reconstitution after alpha-beta-depleted transplantation in children. This clonotype has a count of ten or more. Its antigen is currently unknown. Notes on the study in general: After transplant, at about two months, alpha-beta T cells were reportedly derived from several hundred expanded graft clones. It was surviving recipient T cells and thymic progenitors that gave some patients high TCRbeta diversity at day 60.

The library targeted TCRbeta and was prepared with unique molecular identifiers. MiXCR, applied by TCRdb to the PCR reads, yields one record per CDR3 protein. This sample has a few hundred thousand distinct CDR3 sequences, with under 8.5% found just once. This CDR3 has 15 amino acids. The V gene lost 4 bases and the J gene lost 4 bases, with 13 bases spanning the gap. Germline V CDR1 and CDR2: SEHNR, FQNEAQ (reference sequence). This material consisted of PBMCs, taken before TCRalphabeta/CD19-depleted stem cell transplant. This rearrangement joins TRBV7-9 to TRBJ2-2; a possible D gene is TRBD1 (5 bases). The sequence was collected from a boy between 2 and 10 years old with acute lymphoblastic leukemia, due to receive a stem cell transplant. The CDR3, as DNA: TGTGCCAGCAGCTCCATGGGGCGAGGCACCGGGGAGCTGTTTTTT. This sequence encodes CASSSMGRGTGELFF.